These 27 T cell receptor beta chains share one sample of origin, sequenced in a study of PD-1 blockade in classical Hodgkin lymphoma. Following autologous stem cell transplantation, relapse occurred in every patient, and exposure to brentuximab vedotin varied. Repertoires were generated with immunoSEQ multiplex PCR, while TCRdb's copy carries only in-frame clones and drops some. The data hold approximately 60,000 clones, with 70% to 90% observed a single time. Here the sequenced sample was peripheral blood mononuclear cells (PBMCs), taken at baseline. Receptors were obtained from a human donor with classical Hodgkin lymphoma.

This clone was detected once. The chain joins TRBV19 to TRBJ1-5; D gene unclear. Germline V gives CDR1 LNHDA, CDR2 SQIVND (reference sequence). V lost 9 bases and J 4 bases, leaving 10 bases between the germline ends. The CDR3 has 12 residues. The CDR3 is CARDSRNQPQHF. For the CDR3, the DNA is TGTGCCAGGGATAGCAGGAATCAGCCCCAGCATTTT.

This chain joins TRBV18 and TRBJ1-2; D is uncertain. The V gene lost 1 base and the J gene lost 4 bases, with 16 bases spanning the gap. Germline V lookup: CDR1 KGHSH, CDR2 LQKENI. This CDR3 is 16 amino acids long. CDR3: CASSPLTEGGGYGYTF. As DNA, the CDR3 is TGTGCCAGCTCACCACTCACAGAAGGCGGCGGCTATGGCTACACCTTC.

The CDR3 loop is CASSDTLKINYGYTF. In DNA form, the CDR3 reads TGTGCCAGCAGTGACACCCTTAAGATTAACTATGGCTACACCTTC. This chain joins TRBV2 and TRBJ1-2; D remains unclear. The CDR3 spans 15 residues. Trimming removed 3 bases at V and 1 base at J, with 12 bases between. Germline V gives CDR1 SNHLY, CDR2 FYNNEI.

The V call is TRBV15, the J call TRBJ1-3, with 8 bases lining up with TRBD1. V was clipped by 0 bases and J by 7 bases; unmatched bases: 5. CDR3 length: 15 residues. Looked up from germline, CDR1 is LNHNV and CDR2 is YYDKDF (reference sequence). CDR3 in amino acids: CATSRDPAGGNTIYF. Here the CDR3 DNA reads TGTGCCACCAGCAGAGATCCGGCAGGGGGCAACACCATATATTTT. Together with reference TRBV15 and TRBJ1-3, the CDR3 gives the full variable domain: DAMVIQNPRYQVTQFGKPVTLSCSQTLNHNVMYWYQQKSSQAPKLLFHYYDKDFNNEADTPDNFQSRRPNTSFCFLDIRSPGLGDTAMYLCATSRDPAGGNTIYFGEGSWLTVV.

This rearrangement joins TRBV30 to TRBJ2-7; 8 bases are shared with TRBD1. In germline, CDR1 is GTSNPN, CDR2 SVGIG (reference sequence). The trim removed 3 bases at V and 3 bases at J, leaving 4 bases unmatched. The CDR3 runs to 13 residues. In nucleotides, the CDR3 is TGTGCCTGGAGGGACGACAGGGGCTACGAGCAGTACTTC. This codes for CAWRDDRGYEQYF.

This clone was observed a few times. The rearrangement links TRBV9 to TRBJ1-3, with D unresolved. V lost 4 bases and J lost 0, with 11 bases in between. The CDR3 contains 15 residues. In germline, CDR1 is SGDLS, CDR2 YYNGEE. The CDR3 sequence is CASSTDGSSGNTIYF. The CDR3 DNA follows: TGTGCCAGCAGCACAGACGGGAGCTCTGGAAACACCATATATTTT.

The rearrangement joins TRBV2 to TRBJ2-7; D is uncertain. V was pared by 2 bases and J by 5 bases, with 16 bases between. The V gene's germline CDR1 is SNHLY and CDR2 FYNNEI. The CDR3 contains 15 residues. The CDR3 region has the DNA TGTGCCAGCAGTGAAATGGACCCACAAACCCACGAGCAGTACTTC. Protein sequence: CASSEMDPQTHEQYF. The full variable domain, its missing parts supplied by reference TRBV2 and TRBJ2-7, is EPEVTQTPSHQVTQMGQEVILRCVPISNHLYFYWYRQILGQKVEFLVSFYNNEISEKSEIFDDQFSVERPDGSNFTLKIRSTKLEDSAMYFCASSEMDPQTHEQYFGPGTRLTVT.

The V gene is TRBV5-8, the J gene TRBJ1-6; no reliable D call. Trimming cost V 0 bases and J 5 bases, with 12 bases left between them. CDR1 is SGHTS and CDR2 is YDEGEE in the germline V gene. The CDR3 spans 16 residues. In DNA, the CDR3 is TGTGCCAGCAGCTTGGGGGTGAATGGGAATAATTCACCCCTCCACTTT. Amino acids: CASSLGVNGNNSPLHF.

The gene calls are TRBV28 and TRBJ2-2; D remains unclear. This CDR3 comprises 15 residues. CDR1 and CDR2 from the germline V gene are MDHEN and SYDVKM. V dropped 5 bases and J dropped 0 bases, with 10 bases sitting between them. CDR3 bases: TGTGCCAGCAGTCGGAAGTTAACGAACACCGGGGAGCTGTTTTTT. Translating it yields CASSRKLTNTGELFF.

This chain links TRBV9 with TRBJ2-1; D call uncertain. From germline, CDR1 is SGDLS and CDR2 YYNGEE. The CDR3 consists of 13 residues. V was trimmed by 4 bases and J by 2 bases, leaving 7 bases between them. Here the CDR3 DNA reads TGTGCCAGCAGCCTAGGGACCTACAATGAGCAGTTCTTC. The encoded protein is CASSLGTYNEQFF. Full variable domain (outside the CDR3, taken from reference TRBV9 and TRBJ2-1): DSGVTQTPKHLITATGQRVTLRCSPRSGDLSVYWYQQSLDQGLQFLIQYYNGEERAKGNILERFSAQQFPDLHSELNLSSLELGDSALYFCASSLGTYNEQFFGPGTRLTVL.

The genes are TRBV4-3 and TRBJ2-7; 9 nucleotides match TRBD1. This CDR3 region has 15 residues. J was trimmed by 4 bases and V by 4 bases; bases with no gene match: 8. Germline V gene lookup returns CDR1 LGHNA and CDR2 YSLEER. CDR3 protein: CASSPRGTGRYEQYF. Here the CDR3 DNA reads TGCGCCAGCAGCCCACGGGGGACAGGGAGGTACGAGCAGTACTTC.

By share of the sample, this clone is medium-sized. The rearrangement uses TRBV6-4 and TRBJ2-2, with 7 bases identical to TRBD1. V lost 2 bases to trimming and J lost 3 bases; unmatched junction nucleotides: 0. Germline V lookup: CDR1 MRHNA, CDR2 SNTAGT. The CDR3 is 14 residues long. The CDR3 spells CASSDGTDTGELFF. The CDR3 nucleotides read TGTGCCAGCAGTGACGGGACAGACACCGGGGAGCTGTTTTTT.

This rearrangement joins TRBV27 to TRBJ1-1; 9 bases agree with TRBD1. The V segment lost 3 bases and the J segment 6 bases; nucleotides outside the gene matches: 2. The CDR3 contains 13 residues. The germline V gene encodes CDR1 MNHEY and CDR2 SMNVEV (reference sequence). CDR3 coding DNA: TGTGCCAGCAGTTTCACAGGGGGCCCTGAAGCTTTCTTT. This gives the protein CASSFTGGPEAFF.

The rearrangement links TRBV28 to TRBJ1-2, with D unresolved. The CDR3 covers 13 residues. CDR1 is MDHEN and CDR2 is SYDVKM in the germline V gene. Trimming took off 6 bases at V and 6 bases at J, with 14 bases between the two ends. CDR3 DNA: TGTGCCAGCAGAGTGGCGTTGGTAGATGGCTACACCTTC. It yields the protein CASRVALVDGYTF.

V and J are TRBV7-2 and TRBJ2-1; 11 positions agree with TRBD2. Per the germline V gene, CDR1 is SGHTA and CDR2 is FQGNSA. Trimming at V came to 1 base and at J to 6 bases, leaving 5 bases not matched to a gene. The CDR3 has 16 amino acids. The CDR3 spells CASSLVASGGTNEQFF. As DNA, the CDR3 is TGTGCCAGCAGCTTAGTGGCTAGCGGGGGGACCAATGAGCAGTTCTTC.

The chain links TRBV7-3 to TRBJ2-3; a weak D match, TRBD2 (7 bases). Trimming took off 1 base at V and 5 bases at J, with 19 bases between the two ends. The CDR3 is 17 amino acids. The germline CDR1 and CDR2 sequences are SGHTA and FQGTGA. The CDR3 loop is CASSLNPVGGAVDTQYF. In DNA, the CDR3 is TGTGCCAGCAGCTTAAACCCCGTGGGGGGGGCGGTAGATACGCAGTATTTT.

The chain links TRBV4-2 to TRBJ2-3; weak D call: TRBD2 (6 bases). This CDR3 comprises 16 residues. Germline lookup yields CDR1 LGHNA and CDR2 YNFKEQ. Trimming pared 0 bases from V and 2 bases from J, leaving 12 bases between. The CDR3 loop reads CASSQEGGDHTDTQYF. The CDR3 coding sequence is TGTGCCAGCAGCCAAGAAGGAGGGGACCACACAGATACGCAGTATTTT.

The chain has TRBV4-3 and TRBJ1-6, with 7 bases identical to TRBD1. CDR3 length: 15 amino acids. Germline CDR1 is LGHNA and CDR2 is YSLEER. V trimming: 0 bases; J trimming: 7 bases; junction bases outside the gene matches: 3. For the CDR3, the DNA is TGCGCCAGCAGCCAAGAGGGACAGTTCAATTCACCCCTCCACTTT. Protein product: CASSQEGQFNSPLHF.

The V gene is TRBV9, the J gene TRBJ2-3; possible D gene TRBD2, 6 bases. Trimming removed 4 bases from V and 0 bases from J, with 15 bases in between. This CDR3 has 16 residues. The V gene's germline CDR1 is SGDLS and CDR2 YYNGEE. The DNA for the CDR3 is TGTGCCAGCAGCCGGGAATCAGGGACTAGCACAGATACGCAGTATTTT. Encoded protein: CASSRESGTSTDTQYF.

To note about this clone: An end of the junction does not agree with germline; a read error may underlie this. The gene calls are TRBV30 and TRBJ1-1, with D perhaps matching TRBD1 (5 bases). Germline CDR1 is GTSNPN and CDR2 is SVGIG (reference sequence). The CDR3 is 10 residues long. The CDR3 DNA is TGTGCCTGGACGGCCGGGGCTCTGGTCTTT. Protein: CAWTAGALVF. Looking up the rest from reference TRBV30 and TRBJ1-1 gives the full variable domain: SQTIHQWPATLVQPVGSPLSLECTVEGTSNPNLYWYRQAAGRGLQLLFYSVGIGQISSEVPQNLSASRPQDRQFILSSKKLLLSDSGFYLCAWTAGALVFGQGTRLTVV.

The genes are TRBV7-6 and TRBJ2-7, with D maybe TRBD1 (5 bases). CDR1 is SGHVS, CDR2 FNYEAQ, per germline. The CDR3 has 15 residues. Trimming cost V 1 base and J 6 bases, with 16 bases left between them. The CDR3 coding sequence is TGTGCCAGCAGCTTAGAGGTCCCAGGGCCCACCGAGCAGTACTTC. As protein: CASSLEVPGPTEQYF.

The CDR3 DNA is TGTGCCAGCTCACCACAGAACAGGGGAGCTTTCTTT. It is translated as CASSPQNRGAFF. The chain is built from TRBV18 and TRBJ1-1; 7 bases fit TRBD1. With 1 base clipped from V and 10 bases from J, the junction kept 3 bases outside the gene matches. The CDR3 runs to 12 residues. Germline CDR1 and CDR2: KGHSH and LQKENI.

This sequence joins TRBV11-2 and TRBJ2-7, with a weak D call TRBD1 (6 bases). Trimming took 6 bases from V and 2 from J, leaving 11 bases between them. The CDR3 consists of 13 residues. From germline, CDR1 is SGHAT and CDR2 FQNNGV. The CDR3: CASRKTGTYEQYF. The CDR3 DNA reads TGTGCCAGCAGGAAAACAGGGACCTACGAGCAGTACTTC.

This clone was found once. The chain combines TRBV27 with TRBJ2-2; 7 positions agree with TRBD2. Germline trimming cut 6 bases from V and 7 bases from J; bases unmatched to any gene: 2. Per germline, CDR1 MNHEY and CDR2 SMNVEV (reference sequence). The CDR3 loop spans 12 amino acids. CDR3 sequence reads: CASSRGVGELFF. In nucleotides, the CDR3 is TGTGCCAGCAGCCGGGGGGTCGGGGAGCTGTTTTTT.

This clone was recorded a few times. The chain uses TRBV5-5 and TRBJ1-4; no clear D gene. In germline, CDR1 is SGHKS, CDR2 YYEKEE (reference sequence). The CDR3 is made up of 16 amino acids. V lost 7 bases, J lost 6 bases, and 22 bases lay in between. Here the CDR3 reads CASGPGVGDVDEKLFF. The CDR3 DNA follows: TGTGCCAGCGGCCCCGGGGTCGGAGACGTAGATGAAAAACTGTTTTTT.

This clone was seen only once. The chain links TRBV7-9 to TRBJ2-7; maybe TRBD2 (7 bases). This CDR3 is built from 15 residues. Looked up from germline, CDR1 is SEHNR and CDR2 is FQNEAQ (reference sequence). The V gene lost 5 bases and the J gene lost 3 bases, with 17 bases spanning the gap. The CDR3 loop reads CASSLIGGGHYEQYF. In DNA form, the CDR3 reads TGTGCCAGCAGCCTAATTGGCGGGGGCCACTACGAGCAGTACTTC.

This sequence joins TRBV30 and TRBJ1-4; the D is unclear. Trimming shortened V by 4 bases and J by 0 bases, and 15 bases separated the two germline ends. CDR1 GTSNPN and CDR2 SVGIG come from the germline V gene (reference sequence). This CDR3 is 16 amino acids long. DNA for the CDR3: TGTGCCTGGACGAACCCCCGGCTCCCAACTAATGAAAAACTGTTTTTT. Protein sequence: CAWTNPRLPTNEKLFF.